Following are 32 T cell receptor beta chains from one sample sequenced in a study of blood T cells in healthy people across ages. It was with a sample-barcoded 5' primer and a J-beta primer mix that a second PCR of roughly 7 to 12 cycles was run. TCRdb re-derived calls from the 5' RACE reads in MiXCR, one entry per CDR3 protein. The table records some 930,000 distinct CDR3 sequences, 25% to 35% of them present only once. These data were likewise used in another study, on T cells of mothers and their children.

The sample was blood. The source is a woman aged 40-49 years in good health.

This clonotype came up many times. CDR3 loop: CSAAEPGRISYEQYF. CDR3 DNA: TGCAGTGCCGCCGAACCCGGACGGATCTCCTACGAGCAGTACTTC. This chain joins TRBV20-1 and TRBJ2-7; D is ambiguous. There are 15 residues in the CDR3. V was pared by 6 bases and J by 0 bases, with 18 bases between. The germline CDR1 and CDR2 sequences are DFQATT and SNEGSKA (reference sequence).

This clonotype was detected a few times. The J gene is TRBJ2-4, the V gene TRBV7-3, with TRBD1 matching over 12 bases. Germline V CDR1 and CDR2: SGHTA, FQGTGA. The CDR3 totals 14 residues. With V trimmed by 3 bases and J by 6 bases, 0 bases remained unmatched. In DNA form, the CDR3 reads TGTGCCAGCAGCTTGGGACAGGGGGCAAACATTCAGTACTTC. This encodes CASSLGQGANIQYF.

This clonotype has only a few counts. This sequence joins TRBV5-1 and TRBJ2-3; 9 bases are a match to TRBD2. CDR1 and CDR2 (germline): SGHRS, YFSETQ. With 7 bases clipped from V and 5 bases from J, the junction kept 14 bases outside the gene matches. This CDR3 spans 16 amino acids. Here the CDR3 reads CASRDSGGIVRDTQYF. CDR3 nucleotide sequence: TGCGCCAGCCGAGATAGCGGGGGTATCGTCAGAGATACGCAGTATTTT. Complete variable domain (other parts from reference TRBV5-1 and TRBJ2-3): KAGVTQTPRYLIKTRGQQVTLSCSPISGHRSVSWYQQTPGQGLQFLFEYFSETQRNKGNFPGRFSGRQFSNSRSEMNVSTLELGDSALYLCASRDSGGIVRDTQYFGPGTRLTVL.

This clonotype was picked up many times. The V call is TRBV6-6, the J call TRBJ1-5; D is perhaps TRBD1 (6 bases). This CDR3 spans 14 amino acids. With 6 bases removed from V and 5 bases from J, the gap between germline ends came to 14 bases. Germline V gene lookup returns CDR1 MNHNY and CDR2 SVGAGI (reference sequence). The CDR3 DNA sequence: TGTGCCAGCAGCCCTCAGGGGACCTATCAGCCCCAGCATTTT. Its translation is CASSPQGTYQPQHF.

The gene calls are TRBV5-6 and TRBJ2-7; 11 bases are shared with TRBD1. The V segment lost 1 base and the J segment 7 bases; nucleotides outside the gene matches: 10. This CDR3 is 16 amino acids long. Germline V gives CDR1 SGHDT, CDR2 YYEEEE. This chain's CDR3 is CASSLNSDRGRREQYF. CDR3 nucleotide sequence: TGTGCCAGCAGCTTGAACTCGGACAGGGGGCGTCGGGAGCAGTACTTC.

The CDR3 DNA reads as TGCGCCAGCAGCGACGAGCTAGTGGTTAGAAATGAGCAGTTCTTC. Protein: CASSDELVVRNEQFF. The chain couples TRBV5-1 to TRBJ2-1; D is undetermined. The germline V and J ends were trimmed by 4 bases and 7 bases, with 18 bases remaining between them. Per the germline V gene, CDR1 is SGHRS and CDR2 is YFSETQ. There are 15 residues in the CDR3.

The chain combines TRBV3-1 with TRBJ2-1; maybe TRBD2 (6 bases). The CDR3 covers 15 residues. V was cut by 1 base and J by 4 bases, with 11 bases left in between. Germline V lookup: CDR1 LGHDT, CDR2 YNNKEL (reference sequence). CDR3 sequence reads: CASSQAGGPYNEQFF. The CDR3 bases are TGTGCCAGCAGCCAAGCCGGGGGACCTTACAATGAGCAGTTCTTC.

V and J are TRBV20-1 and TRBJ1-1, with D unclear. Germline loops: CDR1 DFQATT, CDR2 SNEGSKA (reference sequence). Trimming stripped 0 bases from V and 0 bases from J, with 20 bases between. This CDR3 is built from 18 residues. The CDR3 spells CSARDLRPTPPMNTEAFF. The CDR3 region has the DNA TGCAGTGCTAGAGATTTGCGGCCGACTCCCCCAATGAACACTGAAGCTTTCTTT.

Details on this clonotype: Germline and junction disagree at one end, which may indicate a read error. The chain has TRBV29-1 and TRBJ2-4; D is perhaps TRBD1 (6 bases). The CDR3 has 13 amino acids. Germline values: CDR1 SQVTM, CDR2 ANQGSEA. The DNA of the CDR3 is TGCAGCGCTACACAGGGAGCCAAAAACATTCGGTACTTC. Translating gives CSATQGAKNIRYF.

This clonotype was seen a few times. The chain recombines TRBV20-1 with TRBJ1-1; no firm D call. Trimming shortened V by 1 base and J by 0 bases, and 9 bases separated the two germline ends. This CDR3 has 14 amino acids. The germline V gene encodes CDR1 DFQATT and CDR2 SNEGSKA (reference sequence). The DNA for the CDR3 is TGCAGTGCTAGAGCTGCTGATTTGAACACTGAAGCTTTCTTT. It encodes CSARAADLNTEAFF.

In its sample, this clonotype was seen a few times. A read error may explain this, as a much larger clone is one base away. The DNA for the CDR3 is TGCAGTGGCACAGGCAATGAGCAGTACTTC. Protein product: CSGTGNEQYF. The chain uses TRBV20-1 and TRBJ2-5; a possible D gene is TRBD1 (5 bases). The CDR3 spans 10 residues. The V gene's germline CDR1 is DFQATT and CDR2 SNEGSKA (reference sequence). The V end lost 7 bases, the J end lost 11 bases, and 14 bases lay between the germline ends.

The CDR3 protein is CASSARDRIYEQYF. In DNA form, the CDR3 reads TGTGCCAGCAGTGCCCGGGACAGGATCTACGAGCAGTACTTC. The rearrangement joins TRBV12-3 or TRBV12-4 to TRBJ2-7; 8 bases are shared with TRBD1. Unmatched junction bases numbered 6, after V lost 5 bases and J lost 3 bases. The CDR3 runs 14 residues.

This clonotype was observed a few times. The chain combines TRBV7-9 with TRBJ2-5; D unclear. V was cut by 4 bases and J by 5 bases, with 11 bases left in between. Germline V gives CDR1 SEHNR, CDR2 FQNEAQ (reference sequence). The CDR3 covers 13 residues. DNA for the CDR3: TGTGCCAGCAGCTCCGGTCCGGTCGAGACCCAGTACTTC. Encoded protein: CASSSGPVETQYF.

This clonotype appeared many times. The DNA for the CDR3 is TGCGCCAGCAGCTTGAGACCGCAGGAGACCCAGTACTTC. As protein: CASSLRPQETQYF. This rearrangement joins TRBV5-1 to TRBJ2-5; D is ambiguous. Germline V gives CDR1 SGHRS, CDR2 YFSETQ. CDR3 size: 13 residues. V shed 1 base and J shed 5 bases, with 9 bases lying between them.

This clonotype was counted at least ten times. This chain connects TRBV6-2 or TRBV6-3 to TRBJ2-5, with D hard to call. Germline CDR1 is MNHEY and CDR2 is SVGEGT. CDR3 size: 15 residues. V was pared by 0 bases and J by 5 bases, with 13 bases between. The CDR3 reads CASSYSNYPLETQYF. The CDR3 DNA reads TGTGCCAGCAGTTACTCGAATTACCCTTTGGAGACCCAGTACTTC.

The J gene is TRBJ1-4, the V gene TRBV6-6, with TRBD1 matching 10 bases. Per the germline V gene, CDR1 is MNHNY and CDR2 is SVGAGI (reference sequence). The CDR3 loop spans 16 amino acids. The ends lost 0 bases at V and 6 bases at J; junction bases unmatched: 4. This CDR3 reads CASSYSLGQGDEKLFF. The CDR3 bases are TGTGCCAGCAGTTACTCGTTAGGACAGGGGGATGAAAAACTGTTTTTT.

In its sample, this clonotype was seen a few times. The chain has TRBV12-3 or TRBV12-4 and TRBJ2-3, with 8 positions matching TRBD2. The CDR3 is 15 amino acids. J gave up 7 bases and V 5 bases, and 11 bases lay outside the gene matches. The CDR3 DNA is TGTGCCAGCAGTACCCAAGCGGGGGACAATTATACGCAGTATTTT. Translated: CASSTQAGDNYTQYF.

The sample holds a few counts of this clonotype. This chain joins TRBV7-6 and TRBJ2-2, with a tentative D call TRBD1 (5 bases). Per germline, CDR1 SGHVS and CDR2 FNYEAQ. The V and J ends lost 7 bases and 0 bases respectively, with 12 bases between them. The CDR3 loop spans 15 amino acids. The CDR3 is CASKAGNTNTGELFF. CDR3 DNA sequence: TGTGCCAGCAAAGCAGGGAACACGAACACCGGGGAGCTGTTTTTT.

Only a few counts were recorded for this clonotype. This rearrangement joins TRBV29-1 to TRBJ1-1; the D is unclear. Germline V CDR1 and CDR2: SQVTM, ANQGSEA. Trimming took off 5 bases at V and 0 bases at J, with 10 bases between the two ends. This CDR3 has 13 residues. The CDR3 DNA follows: TGCAGCGTTCAACACGGACTGAACACTGAAGCTTTCTTT. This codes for CSVQHGLNTEAFF.

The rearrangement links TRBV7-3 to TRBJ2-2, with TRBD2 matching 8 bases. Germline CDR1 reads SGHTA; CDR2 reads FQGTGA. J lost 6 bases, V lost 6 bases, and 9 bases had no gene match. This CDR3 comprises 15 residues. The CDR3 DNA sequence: TGTGCCAGCAGTCCCGACAACGGGGGGGCCGGGGAGCTGTTTTTT. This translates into CASSPDNGGAGELFF.

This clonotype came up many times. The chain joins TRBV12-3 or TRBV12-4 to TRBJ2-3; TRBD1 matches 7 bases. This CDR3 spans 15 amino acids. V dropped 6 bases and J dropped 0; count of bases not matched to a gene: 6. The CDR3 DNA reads TGTGCCAGCAGCTTGGACAGGACTAGCACAGATACGCAGTATTTT. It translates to CASSLDRTSTDTQYF.

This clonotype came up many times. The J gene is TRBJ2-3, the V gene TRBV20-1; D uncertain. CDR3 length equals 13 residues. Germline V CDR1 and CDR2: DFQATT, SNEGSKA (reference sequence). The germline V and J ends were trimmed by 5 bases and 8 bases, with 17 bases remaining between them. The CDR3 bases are TGCAGTGCTTCACAAACCCGTCCGGGTACGCAGTATTTT. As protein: CSASQTRPGTQYF.

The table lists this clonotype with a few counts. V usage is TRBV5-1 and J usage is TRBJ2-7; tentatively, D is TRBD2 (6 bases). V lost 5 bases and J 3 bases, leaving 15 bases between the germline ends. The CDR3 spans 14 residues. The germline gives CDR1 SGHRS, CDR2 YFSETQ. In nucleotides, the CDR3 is TGCGCCAGCAGGATGGGACGGGGGAACTACGAGCAGTACTTC. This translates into CASRMGRGNYEQYF.

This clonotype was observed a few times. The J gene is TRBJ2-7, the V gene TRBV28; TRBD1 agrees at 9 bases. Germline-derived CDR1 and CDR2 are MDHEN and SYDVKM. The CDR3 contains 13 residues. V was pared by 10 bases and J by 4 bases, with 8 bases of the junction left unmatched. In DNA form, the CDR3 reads TGTGCCACCAGGGACAGGGTGGCTTACGAGCAGTACTTC. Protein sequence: CATRDRVAYEQYF.

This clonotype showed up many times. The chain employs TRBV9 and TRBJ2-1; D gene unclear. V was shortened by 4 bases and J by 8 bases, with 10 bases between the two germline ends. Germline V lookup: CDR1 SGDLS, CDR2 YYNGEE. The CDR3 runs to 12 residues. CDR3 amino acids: CASSLEDDEQFF. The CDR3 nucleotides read TGTGCCAGCAGCTTGGAAGACGATGAGCAGTTCTTC.

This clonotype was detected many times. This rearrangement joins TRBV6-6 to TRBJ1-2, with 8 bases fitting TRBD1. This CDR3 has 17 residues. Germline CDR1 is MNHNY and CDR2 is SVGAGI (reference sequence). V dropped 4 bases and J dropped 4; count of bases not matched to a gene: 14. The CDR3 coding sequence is TGTGCCAGCAGTTCGGTTCCGGGACAGGACACTCCCTATGGCTACACCTTC. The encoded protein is CASSSVPGQDTPYGYTF.

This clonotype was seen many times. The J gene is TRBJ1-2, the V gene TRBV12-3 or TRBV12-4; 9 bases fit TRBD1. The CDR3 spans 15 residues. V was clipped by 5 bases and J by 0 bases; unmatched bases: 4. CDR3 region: CASSRRDRANYGYTF. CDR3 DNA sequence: TGTGCCAGCAGTCGCAGGGACAGGGCTAACTATGGCTACACCTTC.

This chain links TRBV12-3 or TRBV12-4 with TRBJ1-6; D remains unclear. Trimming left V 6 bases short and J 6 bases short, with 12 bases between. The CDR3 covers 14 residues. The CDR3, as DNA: TGTGCCAGCAGGCCGACGGAGTCTAATTCACCCCTCCACTTT. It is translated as CASRPTESNSPLHF.

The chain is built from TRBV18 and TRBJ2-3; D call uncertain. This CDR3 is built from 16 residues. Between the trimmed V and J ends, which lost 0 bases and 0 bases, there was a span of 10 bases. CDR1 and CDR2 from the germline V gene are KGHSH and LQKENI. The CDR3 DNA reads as TGTGCCAGCTCACCACCGGCGACGGCTAGCACAGATACGCAGTATTTT. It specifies CASSPPATASTDTQYF.

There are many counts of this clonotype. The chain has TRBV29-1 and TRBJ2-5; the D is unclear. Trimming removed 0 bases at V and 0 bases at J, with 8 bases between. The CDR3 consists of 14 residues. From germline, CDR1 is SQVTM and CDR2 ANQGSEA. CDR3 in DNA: TGCAGCGTTGAAGAAGGCCTACACCAAGAGACCCAGTACTTC. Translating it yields CSVEEGLHQETQYF. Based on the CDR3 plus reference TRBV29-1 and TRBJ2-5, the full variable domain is SAVISQKPSRDICQRGTSLTIQCQVDSQVTMMFWYRQQPGQSLTLIATANQGSEATYESGFVIDKFPISRPNLTFSTLTVSNMSPEDSSIYLCSVEEGLHQETQYFGPGTRLLVL.

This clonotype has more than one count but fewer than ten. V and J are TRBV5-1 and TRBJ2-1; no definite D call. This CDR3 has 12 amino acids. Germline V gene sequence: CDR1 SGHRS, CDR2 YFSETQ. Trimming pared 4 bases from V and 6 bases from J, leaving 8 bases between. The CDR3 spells CASSVGSNEQFF. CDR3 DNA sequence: TGCGCCAGCAGCGTAGGGTCCAATGAGCAGTTCTTC.

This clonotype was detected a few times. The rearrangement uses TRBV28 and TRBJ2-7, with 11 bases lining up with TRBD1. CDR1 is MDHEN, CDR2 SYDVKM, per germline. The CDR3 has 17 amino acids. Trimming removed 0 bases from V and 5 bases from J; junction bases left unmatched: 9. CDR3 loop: CASSLWSGTGGVNEQYF. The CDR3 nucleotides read TGTGCCAGCAGTTTATGGTCAGGGACAGGGGGAGTCAACGAGCAGTACTTC. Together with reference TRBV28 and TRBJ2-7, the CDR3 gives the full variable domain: DVKVTQSSRYLVKRTGEKVFLECVQDMDHENMFWYRQDPGLGLRLIYFSYDVKMKEKGDIPEGYSVSREKKERFSLILESASTNQTSMYLCASSLWSGTGGVNEQYFGPGTRLTVT.